The next 13 T cell receptor beta chains were all read from a single sample in a study of T cells after yellow fever vaccination. TCRdb reprocessed the 5' RACE reads via MiXCR and lists one record per CDR3 protein. The sample yields 450,000 to 550,000 distinct CDR3 sequences, over 15% seen once. Sample: PBMCs, taken 15 days after the yellow fever booster vaccination. All receptors come from a man aged 25-40 years who received the YFV17D yellow fever vaccine.

The chain has TRBV10-2 and TRBJ2-7, with D possibly TRBD1 on 6 matching bases. Germline loops: CDR1 WSHSY, CDR2 SAAADI. Trimming removed 4 bases at V and 4 bases at J, with 23 bases between. The CDR3 is made up of 17 amino acids. CDR3 DNA: TGCGCCAGCAGTGGTTTAGGGGGTACGGGGCCTGAATACGAGCAGTACTTC. Translating gives CASSGLGGTGPEYEQYF.

V usage is TRBV29-1 and J usage is TRBJ2-7; 7 nucleotides align to TRBD2. Unmatched junction bases numbered 4, after V lost 3 bases and J lost 2 bases. This CDR3 is 13 amino acids long. Germline assignment: CDR1 SQVTM and CDR2 ANQGSEA. CDR3 residues: CSVDAGETYEQYF. The CDR3 coding sequence is TGCAGCGTTGATGCGGGAGAGACCTACGAGCAGTACTTC.

This clonotype has more than one count but fewer than ten. The rearrangement uses TRBV6-5 and TRBJ1-1; 7 bases align to TRBD1. From germline, CDR1 is MNHEY and CDR2 SVGAGI. This CDR3 region has 14 residues. V dropped 0 bases and J dropped 7; count of bases not matched to a gene: 5. The CDR3 DNA reads TGTGCCAGCAGTTACTCGAACAGGGGACGTGAAGCTTTCTTT. This sequence encodes CASSYSNRGREAFF.

In its sample, this clonotype was seen many times. The chain links TRBV7-2 to TRBJ2-3, with 7 bases identical to TRBD2. Germline V gives CDR1 SGHTA, CDR2 FQGNSA. The CDR3 loop spans 12 amino acids. Losses at the gene ends were 5 bases for V and 5 bases for J; bases not matched to a gene: 1. This CDR3 reads CASSRGGDTQYF. For the CDR3, the DNA is TGTGCCAGCAGCCGCGGGGGAGATACGCAGTATTTT.

In its sample, this clonotype was seen a few times. The V and J genes are TRBV7-2 and TRBJ2-5; either TRBD1 or TRBD2 may fit D (5 bases each). Germline loops: CDR1 SGHTA, CDR2 FQGNSA. The CDR3 totals 15 residues. The ends were cut back, 5 bases at V and 4 bases at J, with 17 bases in the middle. Written as DNA, the CDR3 is TGTGCCAGCAGCCCTGAGGGGCGAGGAGCAGAGACCCAGTACTTC. Residues: CASSPEGRGAETQYF.

CDR3 region: CATSSLTGDVSYEQYF. Here the CDR3 DNA reads TGTGCCACCAGCAGCCTGACAGGGGACGTTTCCTACGAGCAGTACTTC. This rearrangement joins TRBV15 to TRBJ2-7; 8 positions match TRBD1. The length of the CDR3 is 16 residues. V lost 3 bases and J lost 1; bases outside the gene matches: 8. Germline CDR1 and CDR2: LNHNV and YYDKDF (reference sequence).

The table lists this clonotype with a few counts. The V and J genes are TRBV7-2 and TRBJ1-2; no clear D gene. CDR1 and CDR2 from the germline V gene are SGHTA and FQGNSA. There are 16 residues in the CDR3. V lost 1 base and J 0 bases, leaving 12 bases between the germline ends. Here the CDR3 reads CASSLGTTRANYGYTF. DNA for the CDR3: TGTGCCAGCAGCTTAGGCACCACCAGAGCTAACTATGGCTACACCTTC. Full variable domain (rest looked up from reference TRBV7-2 and TRBJ1-2): GAGVSQSPSNKVTEKGKDVELRCDPISGHTALYWYRQSLGQGLEFLIYFQGNSAPDKSGLPSDRFSAERTGGSVSTLTIQRTQQEDSAVYLCASSLGTTRANYGYTFGSGTRLTVV.

The sample holds many counts of this clonotype. The CDR3 is CASQVGGRDALREQYF. The CDR3 DNA reads as TGTGCCAGCCAAGTGGGCGGGAGGGATGCTCTTCGCGAGCAGTACTTC. The chain is built from TRBV21-1 and TRBJ2-7; the table calls TRBD2, which could not be checked here. TRBV21-1 has pseudogene status. The CDR3 extends over 16 amino acids.

In its sample, this clonotype was seen a few times. The J gene is TRBJ2-5, the V gene TRBV29-1, with 9 bases aligning to TRBD1. This CDR3 comprises 11 residues. V lost 1 base, J lost 11 bases, and 2 bases stayed unmatched. In germline, CDR1 is SQVTM, CDR2 ANQGSEA. CDR3 DNA: TGCAGCGTTGAAGGTGGACAGGGGCAGTACTTC. Its protein is CSVEGGQGQYF. Full variable domain (missing parts from reference TRBV29-1 and TRBJ2-5): SAVISQKPSRDICQRGTSLTIQCQVDSQVTMMFWYRQQPGQSLTLIATANQGSEATYESGFVIDKFPISRPNLTFSTLTVSNMSPEDSSIYLCSVEGGQGQYFGPGTRLLVL.

This chain joins TRBV12-3 or TRBV12-4 and TRBJ2-5, with D possibly TRBD1 on 5 matching bases. The CDR3 consists of 13 residues. The V and J ends lost 7 bases and 2 bases respectively, with 11 bases between them. The CDR3 loop reads CASTLDNQETQYF. CDR3 coding DNA: TGTGCCAGCACCTTGGACAATCAAGAGACCCAGTACTTC.

This clonotype was seen repeatedly, ten times or more. The chain has TRBV6-5 and TRBJ2-1; D gene ambiguous. Germline V gene data show CDR1 as MNHEY and CDR2 as SVGAGI. The CDR3 extends over 11 amino acids. Trimming shortened V by 6 bases and J by 4 bases, and 4 bases separated the two germline ends. In DNA form, the CDR3 reads TGTGCCAGCAGGTTGTACAATGAGCAGTTCTTC. This translates into CASRLYNEQFF.

The chain recombines TRBV5-1 with TRBJ1-1; 7 nucleotides align to TRBD1. J was trimmed by 3 bases and V by 4 bases; bases with no gene match: 21. The CDR3 extends over 19 amino acids. Germline V gives CDR1 SGHRS, CDR2 YFSETQ. The CDR3 sequence is CASSPRQGKGVRGDTEAFF. CDR3 coding DNA: TGCGCCAGCAGCCCCCGACAGGGAAAAGGGGTAAGAGGGGACACTGAAGCTTTCTTT.

The chain carries TRBV12-3 or TRBV12-4 and TRBJ2-1, with D maybe TRBD2 (6 bases). Trimming stripped 7 bases from V and 7 bases from J, with 17 bases between. The CDR3 runs 14 residues. CDR3 amino acids: CASTLRREWNEQFF. DNA for the CDR3: TGTGCCAGCACTCTTCGGAGGGAGTGGAATGAGCAGTTCTTC.